This T cell receptor (beta chain) was captured by sequencing in a study of shared clonotypes between healthy human individuals. Generated by immunoSEQ multiplex PCR, the TCRdb table keeps only in-frame clones and is missing some. The sample consists of about 380,000 clones, about 96% of them appearing once. Germline V gene data show CDR1 as SNHLY and CDR2 as FYNNEI. V gave up 4 bases and J gave up 5 bases; unmatched junction bases: 7. The CDR3 is 16 residues long. The TCR originated in a man aged 30-40 years in good health. The sequencing sample was made of memory CD8+ T cells sorted from blood. Specified subset: CD45RO+ cells pooled with CCR7-negative TemRA cells. V is TRBV2 and J is TRBJ2-2, with 10 bases aligning to TRBD2. The CDR3 protein is CASSAQLAGSTGELFF. The CDR3 nucleotides are TGTGCCAGCAGTGCTCAACTAGCGGGGTCTACCGGGGAGCTGTTTTTT.